Presented here are 25 T cell receptor beta chains from one specimen sequenced in a study of blood T cell repertoires in COVID-19. Measured with immunoSEQ multiplex PCR; TCRdb has only the in-frame clones, and not every one. Counted here are under 150,000 clones, around 86% occurring once; the ten biggest clones make up around 9.9%. The specimen sequenced was peripheral blood. The receptors were gathered from an elderly man with acute or convalescent COVID-19.

This rearrangement joins TRBV13 to TRBJ2-2; 7 positions match TRBD2. Germline assignment: CDR1 PRHDT and CDR2 FYEKMQ (reference sequence). The CDR3 totals 15 residues. Trimming cost V 6 bases and J 4 bases; bases outside gene matches: 8. The CDR3 DNA follows: TGTGCCAGCAGTTGGGCGGGAGCTGGCACCGGGGAGCTGTTTTTT. Its protein product is CASSWAGAGTGELFF.

The chain joins TRBV3-1 (or the pseudogene TRBV3-2) to TRBJ2-5; 9 bases fit TRBD2. CDR1 LGHDT and CDR2 YNNKEL come from the germline V gene (reference sequence). The J segment lost 5 bases and the V segment lost 7 bases, leaving 8 bases of the junction unmatched. The CDR3 is 14 residues long. The CDR3 protein is CASNTRAGGETQYF. CDR3 sequence (DNA): TGTGCCAGCAACACTCGGGCGGGGGGGGAGACCCAGTACTTC.

V and J are TRBV28 and TRBJ1-2, with 9 bases matching TRBD1. Germline V CDR1 and CDR2: MDHEN, SYDVKM. Germline trimming cut 5 bases from V and 7 bases from J; bases unmatched to any gene: 14. The CDR3 has 16 residues. CDR3 sequence reads: CASSAPAGQGRSGYTF. The CDR3 bases are TGTGCCAGCAGTGCCCCCGCGGGACAGGGCCGGTCTGGCTACACCTTC.

The chain employs TRBV19 and TRBJ1-3; 12 nucleotides line up with TRBD1. CDR1 is LNHDA and CDR2 is SQIVND in the germline V gene (reference sequence). The CDR3 is 17 amino acids. Trimming at V came to 5 bases and at J to 0 bases, leaving 5 bases not matched to a gene. CDR3 nucleotides: TGTGCCAGTAGTGATGGGACAGGGGGCCTCTCTGGAAACACCATATATTTT. Translated: CASSDGTGGLSGNTIYF.

The V and J genes are TRBV18 and TRBJ2-7; D call uncertain. V was trimmed by 3 bases and J by 5 bases, leaving 14 bases between them. This CDR3 has 14 amino acids. Germline-derived CDR1 and CDR2 are KGHSH and LQKENI. CDR3 nucleotides: TGTGCCAGCTCACCTTTGCACGCTGGCAACGAGCAGTACTTC. This gives the protein CASSPLHAGNEQYF.

The V gene is TRBV27, the J gene TRBJ2-7; TRBD2 matches 7 bases. The V and J ends lost 5 bases and 6 bases, in that order; junction bases with no gene match: 10. Germline V gene lookup returns CDR1 MNHEY and CDR2 SMNVEV (reference sequence). The CDR3 extends over 14 amino acids. CDR3 sequence: CASSPYRGGGEQYF. The CDR3 nucleotides read TGTGCCAGCAGTCCCTACCGAGGCGGGGGCGAGCAGTACTTC.

The chain couples TRBV19 to TRBJ1-1; the D is unclear. Germline V gene lookup returns CDR1 LNHDA and CDR2 SQIVND (reference sequence). CDR3 length: 14 amino acids. The V and J ends lost 3 bases and 3 bases respectively, with 11 bases between them. DNA of the CDR3: TGTGCCAGTAGTATGAGGTGGGTGGACACTGAAGCTTTCTTT. Translated: CASSMRWVDTEAFF.

The V and J genes are TRBV5-1 and TRBJ1-1, with 10 nucleotides matching TRBD1. This CDR3 spans 14 amino acids. V lost 4 bases to trimming and J lost 8 bases; unmatched junction nucleotides: 8. Germline V lookup: CDR1 SGHRS, CDR2 YFSETQ. The CDR3 DNA reads TGCGCCAGCAGCATGACAGGGGGCGACCGCGAAGCTTTCTTT. This codes for CASSMTGGDREAFF.

The chain carries TRBV5-6 and TRBJ1-4; D gene ambiguous. The germline gives CDR1 SGHDT, CDR2 YYEEEE. Trimming took off 0 bases at V and 5 bases at J, with 8 bases between the two ends. The CDR3 covers 14 residues. The CDR3 sequence is CASSLESENEKLFF. The CDR3 nucleotides are TGTGCCAGCAGCTTGGAGTCAGAAAATGAAAAACTGTTTTTT. The variable domain in full, with the rest retrieved from reference TRBV5-6 and TRBJ1-4, is DAGVTQSPTHLIKTRGQQVTLRCSPKSGHDTVSWYQQALGQGPQFIFQYYEEEERQRGNFPDRFSGHQFPNYSSELNVNALLLGDSALYLCASSLESENEKLFFGSGTQLSVL.

The chain is built from TRBV5-1 and TRBJ2-7; possibly TRBD2 for D (5 bases). The CDR3 has 14 amino acids. Germline-derived CDR1 and CDR2 are SGHRS and YFSETQ. V gave up 5 bases and J gave up 5 bases, with 17 bases separating them. The CDR3 DNA reads as TGCGCCAGCAGGCCCACGCCGGGATCGGACGAGCAGTACTTC. This encodes CASRPTPGSDEQYF.

The chain is built from TRBV9 and TRBJ1-6, with D possibly matching TRBD1 (5 bases). Germline CDR1 SGDLS, CDR2 YYNGEE. The CDR3 consists of 15 residues. Trimming shortened V by 4 bases and J by 6 bases, and 14 bases separated the two germline ends. CDR3 DNA sequence: TGTGCCAGCAGCCCAAGGCAGGGTGGTAATTCACCCCTCCACTTT. This translates into CASSPRQGGNSPLHF.

The chain combines TRBV5-6 with TRBJ1-4; TRBD1 aligns across 7 bases. V lost 4 bases, J lost 7 bases, and 10 bases stayed unmatched. CDR1 is SGHDT, CDR2 YYEEEE, per germline. The CDR3 covers 15 residues. The CDR3 DNA sequence: TGTGCCAGCAGCGCCACAGGGGTGGGCTTTGAAAAACTGTTTTTT. Protein product: CASSATGVGFEKLFF.

This rearrangement joins TRBV5-1 to TRBJ1-2, with D maybe TRBD1 (6 bases). There are 16 residues in the CDR3. Trimming shortened V by 4 bases and J by 4 bases, and 20 bases separated the two germline ends. Germline V gene lookup returns CDR1 SGHRS and CDR2 YFSETQ. This chain's CDR3 is CASSQTQVGGFYGYTF. CDR3 DNA: TGCGCCAGCAGCCAAACCCAAGTAGGGGGATTCTATGGCTACACCTTC.

This chain's CDR3 is CASSRTIKETQYF. CDR3 DNA sequence: TGTGCCAGCAGCCGGACTATTAAAGAGACCCAGTACTTC. J is TRBJ2-5 and V is TRBV7-3, with D possibly being TRBD2 (6 bases). CDR3 size: 13 residues. Per the germline V gene, CDR1 is SGHTA and CDR2 is FQGTGA. Deletions cut 5 bases from V and 3 bases from J, with 10 bases between.

The gene calls are TRBV6-5 and TRBJ1-1; TRBD1 is a possible D gene (6 bases). The germline V gene has CDR1 MNHEY and CDR2 SVGAGI. There are 14 residues in the CDR3. V was trimmed by 4 bases and J by 1 base, leaving 10 bases between them. The CDR3 bases are TGTGCCAGCAGTTTTCGGACAGCGAACACTGAAGCTTTCTTT. This sequence encodes CASSFRTANTEAFF.

The genes are TRBV10-3 and TRBJ2-1, with D possibly being TRBD2 (5 bases). The germline V gene encodes CDR1 ENHRY and CDR2 SYGVKD. The CDR3 runs 15 residues. V lost 4 bases and J 7 bases, leaving 17 bases between the germline ends. CDR3 bases: TGTGCCATCAGTGGCCGGGGTCCGCGTCCGAATGAGCAGTTCTTC. This sequence encodes CAISGRGPRPNEQFF.

V is TRBV7-9 and J is TRBJ1-3; the match to TRBD1 covers 9 bases. The CDR3 contains 16 residues. Germline CDR1 and CDR2: SEHNR and FQNEAQ (reference sequence). With V trimmed by 3 bases and J by 3 bases, 6 bases remained unmatched. Here the CDR3 DNA reads TGTGCCAGCAGCTTCAAACGGGACAGGGTTGGAAACACCATATATTTT. It yields the protein CASSFKRDRVGNTIYF.

In DNA form, the CDR3 reads TGTGCCAGCGGGGGAGGGGTCGAAAAACTGTTTTTT. This encodes CASGGGVEKLFF. V usage is TRBV12-3 or TRBV12-4 and J usage is TRBJ1-4; weak D call: TRBD1 (5 bases). This CDR3 contains 12 residues. V was cut by 8 bases and J by 8 bases, with 12 bases left in between.

This clone was counted only a few times. J is TRBJ2-7 and V is TRBV9; tentative D call: TRBD2 (6 bases). CDR3 size: 14 residues. Germline CDR1 SGDLS, CDR2 YYNGEE. The V end was cut by 4 bases, the J end by 12 bases, with 23 bases between. CDR3 coding DNA: TGTGCCAGCAGCATGGGACTCCACGACGAGAGGGCGTACTTC. Its translation: CASSMGLHDERAYF.

The chain recombines TRBV27 with TRBJ2-2; the D gene is possibly TRBD2 (5 bases). Trimming cost V 4 bases and J 4 bases, with 25 bases left between them. This CDR3 comprises 19 residues. Germline values: CDR1 MNHEY, CDR2 SMNVEV (reference sequence). CDR3 residues: CASSSMASSIAGITGELFF. The CDR3 bases are TGTGCCAGCAGTTCGATGGCTAGCTCGATCGCCGGGATCACCGGGGAGCTGTTTTTT.

The rearrangement uses TRBV7-9 and TRBJ1-2; no clear D gene. From germline, CDR1 is SEHNR and CDR2 FQNEAQ (reference sequence). The V gene lost 1 base and the J gene lost 7 bases, with 16 bases spanning the gap. CDR3 size: 15 residues. The CDR3 DNA follows: TGTGCCAGCAGCTTAGAAGACGCGGGAATTAGTGGCTACACCTTC. Its protein product is CASSLEDAGISGYTF.

The chain carries TRBV7-2 and TRBJ2-7; 14 bases map to TRBD2. CDR1 is SGHTA, CDR2 FQGNSA, per germline. The V segment lost 0 bases and the J segment 2 bases; nucleotides outside the gene matches: 6. This CDR3 comprises 18 residues. The CDR3 reads CASSLALGLAGVTYEQYF. Here the CDR3 DNA reads TGTGCCAGCAGCTTAGCGTTGGGACTAGCGGGGGTGACCTACGAGCAGTACTTC. Drawing the rest from reference TRBV7-2 and TRBJ2-7, the complete variable domain is GAGVSQSPSNKVTEKGKDVELRCDPISGHTALYWYRQSLGQGLEFLIYFQGNSAPDKSGLPSDRFSAERTGGSVSTLTIQRTQQEDSAVYLCASSLALGLAGVTYEQYFGPGTRLTVT.

The J gene is TRBJ1-3, the V gene TRBV19; maybe TRBD1 (6 bases). The germline V and J ends were trimmed by 4 bases and 4 bases, with 14 bases remaining between them. From germline, CDR1 is LNHDA and CDR2 SQIVND (reference sequence). The CDR3 is 15 residues long. The CDR3 region has the DNA TGTGCCAGTAGTACGACAGGAACGGGCGGAAACACCATATATTTT. Encoded protein: CASSTTGTGGNTIYF.

The chain has TRBV5-4 and TRBJ1-2; tentative D call: TRBD1 (6 bases). V was shortened by 4 bases and J by 1 base, with 11 bases between the two germline ends. The germline V gene has CDR1 SGHNT and CDR2 YYREEE (reference sequence). The CDR3 spans 14 residues. As DNA, the CDR3 is TGTGCCAGCAGCGGGGACACGGGTAACTATGGCTACACCTTC. It specifies CASSGDTGNYGYTF.

The rearrangement joins TRBV7-3 to TRBJ1-6, with TRBD1 identical over 8 bases. This CDR3 comprises 15 residues. With 3 bases clipped from V and 3 bases from J, the junction kept 1 base outside the gene matches. Looked up from germline, CDR1 is SGHTA and CDR2 is FQGTGA. The CDR3 region has the DNA TGTGCCAGCAGCTTGGGACAGGACTATAATTCACCCCTCCACTTT. Translation gives CASSLGQDYNSPLHF.